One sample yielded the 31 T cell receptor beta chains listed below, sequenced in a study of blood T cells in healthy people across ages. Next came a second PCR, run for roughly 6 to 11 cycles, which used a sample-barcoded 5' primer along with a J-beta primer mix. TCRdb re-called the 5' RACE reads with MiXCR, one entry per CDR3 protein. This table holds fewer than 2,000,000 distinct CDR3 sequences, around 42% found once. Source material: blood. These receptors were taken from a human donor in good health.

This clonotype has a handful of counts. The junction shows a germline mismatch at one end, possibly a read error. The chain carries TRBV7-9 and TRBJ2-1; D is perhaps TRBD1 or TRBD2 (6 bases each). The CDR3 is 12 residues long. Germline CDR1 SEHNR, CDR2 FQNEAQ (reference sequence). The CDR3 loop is CASRWGADERFF. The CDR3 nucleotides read TGTGCCAGCAGGTGGGGGGCTGACGAGCGGTTCTTC.

CDR3 sequence reads: CSAREKGTAYGYTF. In DNA form, the CDR3 reads TGCAGTGCTAGAGAAAAAGGGACAGCTTATGGCTACACCTTC. V is TRBV20-1 and J is TRBJ1-2; TRBD1 agrees at 7 bases. The CDR3 loop spans 14 amino acids. Looked up from germline, CDR1 is DFQATT and CDR2 is SNEGSKA (reference sequence). The V gene end was trimmed by 0 bases and the J gene end by 5 bases; junction bases not matched to a gene: 6.

The CDR3 reads CASSSGTVIGETQYF. CDR3 bases: TGTGCCAGCAGCTCTGGGACGGTGATTGGAGAGACCCAGTACTTC. This chain connects TRBV7-9 to TRBJ2-5; tentatively, D is TRBD1 or TRBD2 (5 bases each). Trimming removed 4 bases from V and 4 bases from J, with 16 bases in between. CDR1 is SEHNR, CDR2 FQNEAQ, per germline (reference sequence). This CDR3 comprises 15 residues.

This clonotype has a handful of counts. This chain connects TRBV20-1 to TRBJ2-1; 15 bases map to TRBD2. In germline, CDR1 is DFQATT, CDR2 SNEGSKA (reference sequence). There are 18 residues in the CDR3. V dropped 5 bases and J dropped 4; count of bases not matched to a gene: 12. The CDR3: CSALGLAGGEELYNEQFF. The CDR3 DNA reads TGCAGTGCTTTAGGACTAGCGGGGGGGGAAGAACTTTACAATGAGCAGTTCTTC.

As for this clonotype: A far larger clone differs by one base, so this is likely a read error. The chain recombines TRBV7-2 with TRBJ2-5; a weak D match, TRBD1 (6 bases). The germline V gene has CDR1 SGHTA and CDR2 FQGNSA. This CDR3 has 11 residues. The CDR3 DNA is TGTGCCGGCAGCTTAGGGGGGACCCAGTACTTC. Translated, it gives CAGSLGGTQYF.

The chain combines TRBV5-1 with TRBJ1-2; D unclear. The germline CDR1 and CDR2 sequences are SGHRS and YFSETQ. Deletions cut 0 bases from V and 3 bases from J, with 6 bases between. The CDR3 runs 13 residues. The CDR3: CASSLDFDYGYTF. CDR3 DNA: TGCGCCAGCAGCTTGGATTTCGACTATGGCTACACCTTC.

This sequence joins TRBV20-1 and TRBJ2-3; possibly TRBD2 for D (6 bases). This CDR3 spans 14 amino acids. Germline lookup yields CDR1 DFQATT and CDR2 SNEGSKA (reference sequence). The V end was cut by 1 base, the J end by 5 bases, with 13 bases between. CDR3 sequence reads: CSARASMEGDTQYF. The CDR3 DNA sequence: TGCAGTGCTAGAGCGTCAATGGAGGGAGATACGCAGTATTTT.

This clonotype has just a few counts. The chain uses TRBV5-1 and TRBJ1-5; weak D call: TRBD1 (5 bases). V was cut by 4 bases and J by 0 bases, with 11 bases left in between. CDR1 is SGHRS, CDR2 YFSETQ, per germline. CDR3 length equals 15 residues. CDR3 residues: CASSQGGDSNQPQHF. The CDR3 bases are TGCGCCAGCAGCCAGGGCGGGGATAGCAATCAGCCCCAGCATTTT.

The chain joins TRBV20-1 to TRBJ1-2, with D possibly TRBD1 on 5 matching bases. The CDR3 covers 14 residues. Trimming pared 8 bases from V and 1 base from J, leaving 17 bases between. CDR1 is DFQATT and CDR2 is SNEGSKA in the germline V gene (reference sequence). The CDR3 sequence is CSTRGWGSNYGYTF. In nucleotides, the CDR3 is TGCAGTACCCGTGGGTGGGGGAGTAACTATGGCTACACCTTC.

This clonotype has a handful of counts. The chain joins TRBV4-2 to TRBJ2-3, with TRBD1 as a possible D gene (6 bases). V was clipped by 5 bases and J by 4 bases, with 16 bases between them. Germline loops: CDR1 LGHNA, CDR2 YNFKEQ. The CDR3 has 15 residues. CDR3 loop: CASSNLVGAADTQYF. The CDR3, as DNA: TGTGCCAGCAGCAACCTTGTGGGGGCCGCAGATACGCAGTATTTT.

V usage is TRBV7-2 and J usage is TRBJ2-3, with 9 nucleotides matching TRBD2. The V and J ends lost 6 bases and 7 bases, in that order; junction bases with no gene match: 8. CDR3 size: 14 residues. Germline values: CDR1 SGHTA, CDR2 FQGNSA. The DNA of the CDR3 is TGTGCCAGCAGTTCCAGCGGGGGGTCGTATACGCAGTATTTT. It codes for CASSSSGGSYTQYF.

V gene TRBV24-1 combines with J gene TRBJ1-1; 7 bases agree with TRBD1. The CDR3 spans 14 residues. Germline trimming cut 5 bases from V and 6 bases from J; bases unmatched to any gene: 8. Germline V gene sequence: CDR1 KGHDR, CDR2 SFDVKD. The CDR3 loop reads CATSGPGGISEAFF. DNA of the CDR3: TGTGCCACCAGTGGGCCAGGGGGTATTTCTGAAGCTTTCTTT.

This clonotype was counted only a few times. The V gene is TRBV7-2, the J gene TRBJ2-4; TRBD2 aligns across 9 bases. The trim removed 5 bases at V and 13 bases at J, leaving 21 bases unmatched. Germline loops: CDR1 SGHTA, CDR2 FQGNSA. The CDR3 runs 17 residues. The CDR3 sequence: CASSPMSWVAGEGEQYF. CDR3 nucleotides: TGTGCCAGCAGCCCCATGAGTTGGGTAGCGGGGGAGGGGGAGCAGTACTTC.

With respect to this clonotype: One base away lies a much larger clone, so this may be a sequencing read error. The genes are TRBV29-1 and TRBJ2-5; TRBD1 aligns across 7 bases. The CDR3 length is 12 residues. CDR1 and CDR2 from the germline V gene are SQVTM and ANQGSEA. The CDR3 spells CSVRTGQETLYF. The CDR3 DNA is TGCAGCGTCCGGACAGGTCAAGAGACCCTGTACTTC.

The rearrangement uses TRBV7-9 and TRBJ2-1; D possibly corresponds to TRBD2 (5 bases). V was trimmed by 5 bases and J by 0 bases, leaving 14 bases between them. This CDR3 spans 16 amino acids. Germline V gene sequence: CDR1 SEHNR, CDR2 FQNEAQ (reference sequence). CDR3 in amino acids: CASSRSTGSSYNEQFF. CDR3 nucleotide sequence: TGTGCCAGCAGCCGCTCGACTGGGAGCTCCTACAATGAGCAGTTCTTC. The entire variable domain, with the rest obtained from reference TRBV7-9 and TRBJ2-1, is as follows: DTGVSQNPRHKITKRGQNVTFRCDPISEHNRLYWYRQTLGQGPEFLTYFQNEAQLEKSRLLSDRFSAERPKGSFSTLEIQRTEQGDSAMYLCASSRSTGSSYNEQFFGPGTRLTVL.

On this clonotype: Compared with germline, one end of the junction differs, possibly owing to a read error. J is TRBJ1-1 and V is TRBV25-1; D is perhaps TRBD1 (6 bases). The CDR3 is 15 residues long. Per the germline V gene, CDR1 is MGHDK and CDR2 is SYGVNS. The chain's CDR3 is CVSSDPGALNTEAFF. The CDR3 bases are TGTGTCAGCTCAGACCCAGGGGCCCTGAACACTGAAGCTTTCTTT.

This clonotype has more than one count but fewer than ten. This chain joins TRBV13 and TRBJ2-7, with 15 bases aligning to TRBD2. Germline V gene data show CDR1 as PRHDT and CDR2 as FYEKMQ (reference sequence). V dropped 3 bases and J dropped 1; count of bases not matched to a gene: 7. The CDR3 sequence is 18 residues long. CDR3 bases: TGTGCCAGCAGCTTGGGACTAGCGGGGGGCTCAGGGTCCTACGAGCAGTACTTC. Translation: CASSLGLAGGSGSYEQYF.

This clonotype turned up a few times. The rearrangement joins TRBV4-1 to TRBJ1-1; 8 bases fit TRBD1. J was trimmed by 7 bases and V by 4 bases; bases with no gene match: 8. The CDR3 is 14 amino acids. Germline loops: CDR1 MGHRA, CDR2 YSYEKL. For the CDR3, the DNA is TGCGCCAGCAGCCGACCGGGACAGGCTTATGAAGCTTTCTTT. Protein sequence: CASSRPGQAYEAFF.

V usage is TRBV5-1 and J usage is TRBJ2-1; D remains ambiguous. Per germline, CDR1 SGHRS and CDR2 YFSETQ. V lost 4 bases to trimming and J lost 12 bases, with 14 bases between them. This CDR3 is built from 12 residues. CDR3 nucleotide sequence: TGCGCCAGCAGCCAGGTTAGAGAAGGGCAGTTCTTC. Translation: CASSQVREGQFF.

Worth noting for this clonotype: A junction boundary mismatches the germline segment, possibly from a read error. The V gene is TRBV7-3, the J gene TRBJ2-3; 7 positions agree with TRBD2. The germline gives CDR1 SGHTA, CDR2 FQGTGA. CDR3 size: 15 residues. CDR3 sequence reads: CTSSPDGGNTDTQYF. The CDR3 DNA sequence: TGTACCAGCAGCCCCGACGGGGGGAACACAGATACGCAGTATTTT.

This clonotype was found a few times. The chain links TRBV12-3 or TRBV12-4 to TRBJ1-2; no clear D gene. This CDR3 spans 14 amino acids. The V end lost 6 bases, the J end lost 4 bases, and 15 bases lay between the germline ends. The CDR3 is CASSREEGLYGYTF. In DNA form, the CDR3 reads TGTGCCAGCAGCCGGGAGGAAGGGCTCTATGGCTACACCTTC.

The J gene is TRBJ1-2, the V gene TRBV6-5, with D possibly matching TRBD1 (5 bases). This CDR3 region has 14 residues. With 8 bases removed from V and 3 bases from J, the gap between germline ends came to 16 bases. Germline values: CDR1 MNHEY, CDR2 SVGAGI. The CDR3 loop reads CASALVLGDYGYTF. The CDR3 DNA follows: TGTGCCAGCGCCCTCGTATTGGGGGACTATGGCTACACCTTC.

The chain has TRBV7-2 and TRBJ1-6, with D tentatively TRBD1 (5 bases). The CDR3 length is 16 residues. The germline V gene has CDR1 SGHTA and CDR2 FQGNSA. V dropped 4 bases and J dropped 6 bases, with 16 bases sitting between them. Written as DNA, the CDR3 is TGTGCCAGCAGCTCAATTCCGTTGAGGGGTAATTCACCCCTCCACTTT. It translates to CASSSIPLRGNSPLHF.

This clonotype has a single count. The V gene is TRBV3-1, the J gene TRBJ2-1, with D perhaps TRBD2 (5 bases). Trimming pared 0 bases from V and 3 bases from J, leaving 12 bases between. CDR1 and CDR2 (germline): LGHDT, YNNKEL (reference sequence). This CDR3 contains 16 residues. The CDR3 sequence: CASSQDPGSVYNEQFF. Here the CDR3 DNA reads TGTGCCAGCAGCCAAGATCCGGGGAGTGTCTACAATGAGCAGTTCTTC.

CDR3 region: CRALPPRVEQFF. The CDR3 coding sequence is TGCAGGGCTCTACCCCCCAGGGTTGAGCAGTTCTTC. The rearrangement links TRBV20-1 to TRBJ2-1, with D maybe TRBD1 (5 bases). Germline loops: CDR1 DFQATT, CDR2 SNEGSKA (reference sequence). The CDR3 loop spans 12 amino acids.

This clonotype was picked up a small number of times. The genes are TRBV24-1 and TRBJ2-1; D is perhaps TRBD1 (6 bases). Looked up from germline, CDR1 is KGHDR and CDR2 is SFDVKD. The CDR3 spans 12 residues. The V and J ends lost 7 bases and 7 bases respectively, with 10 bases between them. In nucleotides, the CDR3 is TGTGCCACCAGCGACAGGTTTAATGAGCAGTTCTTC. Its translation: CATSDRFNEQFF.

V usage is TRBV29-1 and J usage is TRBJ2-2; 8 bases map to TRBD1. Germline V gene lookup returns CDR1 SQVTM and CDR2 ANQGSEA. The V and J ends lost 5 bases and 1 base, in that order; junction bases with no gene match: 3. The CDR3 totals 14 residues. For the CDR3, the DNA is TGCAGCGTTCCTGGACAGGGGAACACCGGGGAGCTGTTTTTT. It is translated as CSVPGQGNTGELFF.

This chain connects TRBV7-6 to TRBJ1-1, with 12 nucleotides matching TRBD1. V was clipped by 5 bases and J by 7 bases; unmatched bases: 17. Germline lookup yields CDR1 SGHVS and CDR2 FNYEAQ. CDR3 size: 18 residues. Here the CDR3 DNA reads TGTGCCAGCAGCCAGGCCGGGACAGGGGGCGCGTGGTTTATTGAAGCTTTCTTT. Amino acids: CASSQAGTGGAWFIEAFF. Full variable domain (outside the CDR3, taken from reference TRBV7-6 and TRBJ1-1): GAGVSQSPRYKVTKRGQDVALRCDPISGHVSLYWYRQALGQGPEFLTYFNYEAQQDKSGLPNDRFSAERPEGSISTLTIQRTEQRDSAMYRCASSQAGTGGAWFIEAFFGQGTRLTVV.

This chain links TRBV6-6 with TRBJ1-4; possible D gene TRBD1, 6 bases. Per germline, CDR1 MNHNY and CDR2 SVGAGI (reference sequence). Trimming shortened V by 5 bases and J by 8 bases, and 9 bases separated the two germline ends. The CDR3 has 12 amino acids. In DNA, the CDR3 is TGTGCCAGCAGTAGGACAGCAGAAAAACTGTTTTTT. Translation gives CASSRTAEKLFF.

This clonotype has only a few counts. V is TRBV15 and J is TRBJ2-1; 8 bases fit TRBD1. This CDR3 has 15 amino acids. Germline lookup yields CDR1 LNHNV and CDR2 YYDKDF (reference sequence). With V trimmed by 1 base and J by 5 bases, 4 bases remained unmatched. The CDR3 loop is CATSRAQGADNEQFF. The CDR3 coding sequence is TGTGCCACCAGCAGAGCTCAGGGGGCCGACAATGAGCAGTTCTTC.

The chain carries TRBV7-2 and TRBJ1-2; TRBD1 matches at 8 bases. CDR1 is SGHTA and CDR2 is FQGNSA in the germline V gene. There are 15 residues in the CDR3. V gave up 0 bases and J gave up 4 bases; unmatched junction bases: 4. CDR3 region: CASSLARTGSYGYTF. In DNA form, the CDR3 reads TGTGCCAGCAGCTTAGCGAGGACAGGGAGCTATGGCTACACCTTC.